One and the same sample provided the 17 T cell receptor beta chains below, sequenced in a study of CD8+ T cells in alopecia areata. Extraction of RNA preceded its reverse transcription into cDNA, which served as the sequencing template. The repertoire was sequenced with immunoSEQ multiplex PCR; TCRdb's copy has only in-frame clones and lacks some. The profile shows 120,000 to 150,000 clones, approximately 85% of them singletons. Regarding treatment: oral pan-JAK inhibitor, 5-10 mg twice daily. The sequenced sample was CD8+ T cells sorted from blood, obtained at week 4, from a patient treated with tofacitinib. Every receptor here comes from a human donor with alopecia areata.

This clone was counted ten times or more. One end of the junction varies from germline; a read error may be responsible. This chain uses TRBV7-6 with TRBJ1-2; tentative D call: TRBD1 (6 bases). There are 13 residues in the CDR3. CDR1 is SGHVS, CDR2 FNYEAQ, per germline. The CDR3 loop reads CASSLDSLDSPSF. The CDR3 DNA follows: TGTGCCAGCAGCTTAGATTCTTTGGACAGCCCATCCTTC.

The chain uses TRBV7-2 and TRBJ2-3; D not certain. The CDR3 has 12 residues. Between the trimmed V and J ends, which lost 4 bases and 10 bases, there was a span of 12 bases. The germline CDR1 and CDR2 sequences are SGHTA and FQGNSA. The CDR3 DNA reads as TGTGCCAGCAGCTCTTACCCCCCTGCGCAGTATTTT. It yields the protein CASSSYPPAQYF.

The chain combines TRBV4-1 with TRBJ2-1; 7 bases map to TRBD1. The germline gives CDR1 MGHRA, CDR2 YSYEKL. The junction had 11 bases not matched to a gene; V was cut back by 4 bases and J by 8 bases. This CDR3 spans 15 amino acids. CDR3 loop: CASSLTMGQMYEQFF. CDR3 DNA: TGCGCCAGCAGCCTTACTATGGGACAGATGTATGAGCAGTTCTTC.

The rearrangement links TRBV23-1 to TRBJ2-2, with 14 bases aligning to TRBD2. TRBV23-1 carries the ORF label, with uncertain function. The CDR3 totals 19 residues. Trimming took 0 bases from V and 2 from J; bases not matched to a gene: 5. This CDR3 is CASSQSQGTSGGNTGELFF. The CDR3 DNA follows: TGCGCCAGCAGTCAATCCCAAGGGACTAGCGGGGGAAACACCGGGGAGCTGTTTTTT.

The V call is TRBV6-5, the J call TRBJ2-3, with unresolved D. Germline V lookup: CDR1 MNHEY, CDR2 SVGAGI. The CDR3 spans 13 residues. V lost 4 bases to trimming and J lost 3 bases, with 8 bases between them. The CDR3 reads CASSSSRTDTQYF. CDR3 coding DNA: TGTGCCAGCAGTTCCAGTAGAACAGATACGCAGTATTTT.

The rearrangement uses TRBV7-2 and TRBJ2-3; D unresolved. This CDR3 is 15 amino acids long. The germline CDR1 and CDR2 sequences are SGHTA and FQGNSA. V lost 2 bases, J lost 0 bases, and 9 bases lay in between. The CDR3 is CASSLTQSSTDTQYF. CDR3 DNA sequence: TGTGCCAGCAGCTTAACACAGTCTAGCACAGATACGCAGTATTTT.

A few counts support this clone. The V call is TRBV5-4, the J call TRBJ2-1; 7 nucleotides line up with TRBD2. The V and J ends lost 7 bases and 3 bases, in that order; junction bases with no gene match: 10. CDR1 is SGHNT and CDR2 is YYREEE in the germline V gene (reference sequence). This CDR3 spans 15 amino acids. CDR3 DNA sequence: TGTGCCAGCTCCCCCGTTGGCGGGAGCTACAATGAGCAGTTCTTC. As protein: CASSPVGGSYNEQFF.

V usage is TRBV19 and J usage is TRBJ2-5, with D perhaps TRBD2 (5 bases). Germline CDR1 is LNHDA and CDR2 is SQIVND (reference sequence). The CDR3 sequence is 15 residues long. V was trimmed by 6 bases and J by 5 bases, leaving 19 bases between them. As DNA, the CDR3 is TGTGCCAGTAGCCCCGCACTAGGCGCCTCGGAGACCCAGTACTTC. It translates to CASSPALGASETQYF.

The chain joins TRBV30 to TRBJ2-1; no reliable D call. The CDR3 length is 12 residues. The V gene's germline CDR1 is GTSNPN and CDR2 SVGIG (reference sequence). With 4 bases removed from V and 6 bases from J, the gap between germline ends came to 10 bases. The CDR3 loop is CAWTLRPNEQFF. DNA for the CDR3: TGTGCCTGGACCCTCAGGCCCAATGAGCAGTTCTTC.

This clone was counted a few times. The V call is TRBV29-1, the J call TRBJ2-1, with 11 bases aligning to TRBD2. The J segment lost 7 bases and the V segment lost 8 bases, leaving 10 bases of the junction unmatched. This CDR3 spans 14 amino acids. Germline V gives CDR1 SQVTM, CDR2 ANQGSEA. CDR3 nucleotides: TGCAGCTTCTTGGTAGCGGGGGGGCGTAATGAGCAGTTCTTC. Translation gives CSFLVAGGRNEQFF.

The CDR3 DNA reads as TGTGCCAGCAGCCTTGCGATCGGCGAGACAGATACGCAGTATTTT. Amino acids: CASSLAIGETDTQYF. V usage is TRBV7-8 and J usage is TRBJ2-3; no definite D call. Trimming stripped 5 bases from V and 3 bases from J, with 15 bases between. Germline CDR1 and CDR2: SGHVS and FQNEAQ. CDR3 length equals 15 residues.

The rearrangement uses TRBV6-5 and TRBJ1-2; TRBD1 is a possible D gene (5 bases). Germline CDR1 is MNHEY and CDR2 is SVGAGI. This CDR3 contains 14 residues. V dropped 7 bases and J dropped 6 bases, with 18 bases sitting between them. This CDR3 reads CASTPLGGGDGYTF. The DNA of the CDR3 is TGTGCCAGCACCCCGCTGGGGGGAGGCGATGGCTACACCTTC.

This rearrangement joins TRBV7-6 to TRBJ2-2; 11 nucleotides agree with TRBD2. The V segment lost 4 bases and the J segment 1 base; nucleotides outside the gene matches: 5. The length of the CDR3 is 17 residues. CDR1 and CDR2 from the germline V gene are SGHVS and FNYEAQ. The CDR3 DNA reads TGTGCCAGCAGCTCCGTACTAGCGGGGGAGAACACCGGGGAGCTGTTTTTT. Protein product: CASSSVLAGENTGELFF.

In this sample, this clone turned up a few times. The gene calls are TRBV4-2 and TRBJ2-1, with D perhaps TRBD1 (6 bases). CDR1 is LGHNA, CDR2 YNFKEQ, per germline. CDR3 length: 16 residues. Trimming took off 4 bases at V and 6 bases at J, with 19 bases between the two ends. The CDR3 protein is CASSLSGTREPNEQFF. In DNA form, the CDR3 reads TGTGCCAGCAGCCTTTCCGGGACAAGGGAACCCAATGAGCAGTTCTTC.

The rearrangement joins TRBV7-9 to TRBJ1-2; 9 positions match TRBD1. The CDR3 covers 16 residues. Trimming removed 5 bases from V and 3 bases from J; junction bases left unmatched: 10. Per germline, CDR1 SEHNR and CDR2 FQNEAQ (reference sequence). CDR3 sequence: CASSPNRDRADYGYTF. The DNA of the CDR3 is TGTGCCAGCAGCCCAAACCGGGACAGGGCCGACTATGGCTACACCTTC.

The gene calls are TRBV11-1 and TRBJ1-2; TRBD1 might be the D (5 bases). The CDR3 loop spans 16 amino acids. V was shortened by 4 bases and J by 5 bases, with 20 bases between the two germline ends. Germline CDR1 reads SGHAT; CDR2 reads FQDESV (reference sequence). CDR3 nucleotides: TGTGCCAGCAGCTCCGGGCGGGACGGAAACCTTTATGGCTACACCTTC. Amino acids: CASSSGRDGNLYGYTF. The entire variable domain, with the rest obtained from reference TRBV11-1 and TRBJ1-2, is as follows: EAEVAQSPRYKITEKSQAVAFWCDPISGHATLYWYRQILGQGPELLVQFQDESVVDDSQLPKDRFSAERLKGVDSTLKIQPAELGDSAMYLCASSSGRDGNLYGYTFGSGTRLTVV.

The chain uses TRBV7-9 and TRBJ1-5; a possible D gene is TRBD1 (6 bases). The CDR3 runs to 17 residues. Trimming removed 2 bases from V and 0 bases from J, with 14 bases in between. Germline assignment: CDR1 SEHNR and CDR2 FQNEAQ (reference sequence). This chain's CDR3 is CASSLITDSYSNQPQHF. The CDR3 DNA reads TGTGCCAGCAGCTTAATTACGGACAGTTATAGCAATCAGCCCCAGCATTTT.